This entry lists 28 T cell receptor beta chains sequenced from one sample in a study of regulatory T cells in long-lasting Graves disease. The sample's time point: persistent/refractory GD, antithyroid drugs over 5 years with positive TRAb. With RNA extracted from PBMCs as input, the TCR library was made. Arm-PCR of CDR3 regions and iRepertoire HTBI primers were the basis on which TCR beta libraries were built. TCRdb reanalysed the multiplex PCR reads using MiXCR and keeps one entry per CDR3 protein. The data contain over 450,000 distinct CDR3 sequences, about a fifth of them seen just once; the ten biggest clones take up around 7%. Material: peripheral blood mononuclear cells (PBMCs), obtained when the disease was refractory, from a patient treated with antithyroid drugs. These receptors were taken from a female donor with Graves disease.

For the CDR3, the DNA is TGTGCCAGTAGCTCCCGGGAAAACTTTGACATTCAGTACTTC. Protein product: CASSSRENFDIQYF. This chain links TRBV19 with TRBJ2-4; D is perhaps TRBD2 (5 bases). CDR3 length: 14 residues. V dropped 6 bases and J dropped 8 bases, with 17 bases sitting between them. CDR1 is LNHDA and CDR2 is SQIVND in the germline V gene (reference sequence).

V usage is TRBV28 and J usage is TRBJ2-3; 11 positions agree with TRBD1. The germline V gene encodes CDR1 MDHEN and CDR2 SYDVKM. The CDR3 totals 16 residues. The V gene end was trimmed by 5 bases and the J gene end by 1 base; junction bases not matched to a gene: 5. The CDR3 DNA reads TGTGCCAGCAGTCCGGGACAGGGGGTTGGCACAGATACGCAGTATTTT. It is translated as CASSPGQGVGTDTQYF. Drawing the rest from reference TRBV28 and TRBJ2-3, the complete variable domain is DVKVTQSSRYLVKRTGEKVFLECVQDMDHENMFWYRQDPGLGLRLIYFSYDVKMKEKGDIPEGYSVSREKKERFSLILESASTNQTSMYLCASSPGQGVGTDTQYFGPGTRLTVL.

The rearrangement joins TRBV14 to TRBJ2-7; 13 bases map to TRBD2. V gave up 4 bases and J gave up 2 bases; unmatched junction bases: 14. The CDR3 is made up of 19 amino acids. CDR1 is SGHDN, CDR2 FVKESK, per germline. CDR3 protein: CASSLRTSGSPRGAYEQYF. The CDR3 coding sequence is TGTGCCAGCAGCCTCCGGACTAGCGGGAGTCCACGTGGGGCCTACGAGCAGTACTTC.

Comments on this clonotype: One base away lies a much larger clone, so this may be a sequencing read error. The CDR3 carries no conserved terminal phenylalanine or tryptophan, so it likely arises from a read error. V usage is TRBV19 and J usage is TRBJ2-5; a possible D gene is TRBD1 (6 bases). V was shortened by 1 base and J by 2 bases, with 20 bases between the two germline ends. The CDR3 loop spans 18 amino acids. Germline V CDR1 and CDR2: LNHDA, SQIVND (reference sequence). Here the CDR3 reads CASSIGGQDSVLQETQYL. CDR3 DNA sequence: TGTGCCAGTAGTATAGGAGGGCAGGACAGCGTGCTTCAAGAGACCCAGTACCTC.

The sample holds a few counts of this clonotype. The chain is built from TRBV7-9 and TRBJ1-1, with D maybe TRBD1 (6 bases). Per the germline V gene, CDR1 is SEHNR and CDR2 is FQNEAQ (reference sequence). This CDR3 comprises 21 residues. V was clipped by 1 base and J by 0 bases, with 27 bases between them. The CDR3 DNA reads TGTGCCAGCAGCTTAGGGGCTAAGGGGGACCATAGAAATCACATGAACACTGAAGCTTTCTTT. Amino acid sequence: CASSLGAKGDHRNHMNTEAFF.

This clonotype was detected only a few times. This chain joins TRBV24-1 and TRBJ2-7; D is unclear. The CDR3 runs 12 residues. V was cut by 9 bases and J by 0 bases, with 8 bases left in between. Germline values: CDR1 KGHDR, CDR2 SFDVKD. The CDR3 DNA is TGTGCCACCGAGTCGACCTCCTACGAGCAGTACTTC. This encodes CATESTSYEQYF.

The chain employs TRBV24-1 and TRBJ2-7; possibly TRBD1 for D (6 bases). Trimming pared 12 bases from V and 1 base from J, leaving 18 bases between. The CDR3 runs to 14 residues. CDR1 is KGHDR and CDR2 is SFDVKD in the germline V gene. CDR3 DNA sequence: TGTGCCTCAACCGCCGGGACAATTTCCTACGAGCAGTACTTC. As protein: CASTAGTISYEQYF.

CDR3 protein: CAISESRGGSNEKLFF. The CDR3 coding sequence is TGTGCCATCAGTGAGTCGAGAGGAGGATCTAATGAAAAACTGTTTTTT. The chain carries TRBV10-3 and TRBJ1-4; D not certain. This CDR3 contains 16 residues. Germline CDR1 ENHRY, CDR2 SYGVKD. The V end lost 0 bases, the J end lost 3 bases, and 11 bases lay between the germline ends.

This clonotype has a count of ten or more. The chain is built from TRBV19 and TRBJ1-5; weak D call: TRBD1 (6 bases). CDR3 size: 15 residues. Trimming stripped 9 bases from V and 0 bases from J, with 15 bases between. From germline, CDR1 is LNHDA and CDR2 SQIVND (reference sequence). CDR3 coding DNA: TGTGCCAGCCTACCCACAGGGTATAGCAATCAGCCCCAGCATTTT. Amino acids: CASLPTGYSNQPQHF. Full variable domain (missing parts from reference TRBV19 and TRBJ1-5): DGGITQSPKYLFRKEGQNVTLSCEQNLNHDAMYWYRQDPGQGLRLIYYSQIVNDFQKGDIAEGYSVSREKKESFPLTVTSAQKNPTAFYLCASLPTGYSNQPQHFGDGTRLSIL.

Ten or more counts support this clonotype. The chain employs TRBV28 and TRBJ2-7, with 8 bases aligning to TRBD1. The V segment lost 3 bases and the J segment 1 base; nucleotides outside the gene matches: 8. Germline CDR1 MDHEN, CDR2 SYDVKM. The CDR3 sequence is 16 residues long. DNA for the CDR3: TGTGCCAGCAGTTTCTCACCGGACAGGGCATCCTACGAGCAGTACTTC. Its protein is CASSFSPDRASYEQYF. Complete variable domain (other parts from reference TRBV28 and TRBJ2-7): DVKVTQSSRYLVKRTGEKVFLECVQDMDHENMFWYRQDPGLGLRLIYFSYDVKMKEKGDIPEGYSVSREKKERFSLILESASTNQTSMYLCASSFSPDRASYEQYFGPGTRLTVT.

This clonotype was seen a single time. A much larger clone is a single base away; this may be a read error. The chain joins TRBV6-2 or TRBV6-3 to TRBJ1-6; no clear D gene. Per the germline V gene, CDR1 is MNHEY and CDR2 is SVGEGT. The CDR3 runs 15 residues. The CDR3 loop reads CGSTRGSGFNSPLHF. CDR3 DNA: TGTGGCAGCACCCGAGGCTCAGGTTTCAATTCACCCCTCCACTTT.

There are many counts of this clonotype. The chain employs TRBV28 and TRBJ1-2; perhaps TRBD1 as D (6 bases). The CDR3 extends over 12 amino acids. Germline V gene data show CDR1 as MDHEN and CDR2 as SYDVKM. V was cut by 6 bases and J by 8 bases, with 13 bases left in between. Here the CDR3 DNA reads TGTGCCAGCAGCCCGGGCAGGGGCGGCTACACCTTC. Amino acid sequence: CASSPGRGGYTF.

The chain links TRBV14 to TRBJ1-5; 7 bases align to TRBD1. Trimming took 2 bases from V and 3 from J; bases not matched to a gene: 10. The CDR3 loop spans 17 amino acids. Looked up from germline, CDR1 is SGHDN and CDR2 is FVKESK. The CDR3 bases are TGTGCCAGCAGCCAAAAGGATGCGGGACAGTACAATCAGCCCCAGCATTTT. This translates into CASSQKDAGQYNQPQHF.

This clonotype was found a few times. This sequence joins TRBV13 and TRBJ2-7; the match to TRBD1 covers 11 bases. The germline V gene has CDR1 PRHDT and CDR2 FYEKMQ (reference sequence). This CDR3 region has 15 residues. J gave up 5 bases and V 3 bases, and 6 bases lay outside the gene matches. In DNA, the CDR3 is TGTGCCAGCAGCTTGGCCGGGACAGGGGGGCACGAGCAGTACTTC. The encoded protein is CASSLAGTGGHEQYF.

This clonotype came up a few times. The J gene is TRBJ1-5, the V gene TRBV24-1, with 9 bases aligning to TRBD1. From germline, CDR1 is KGHDR and CDR2 SFDVKD. V lost 4 bases, J lost 0 bases, and 12 bases stayed unmatched. This CDR3 has 19 amino acids. The CDR3, as DNA: TGTGCCACCAGTGACTACCGGGACAGGGTCGACCTTAGCAATCAGCCCCAGCATTTT. Encoded protein: CATSDYRDRVDLSNQPQHF.

This clonotype has at least ten counts. The chain links TRBV28 to TRBJ1-1; D is uncertain. Germline V gives CDR1 MDHEN, CDR2 SYDVKM. The V gene lost 3 bases and the J gene lost 5 bases, with 7 bases spanning the gap. The length of the CDR3 is 12 residues. CDR3 nucleotide sequence: TGTGCCAGCAGTTTGAGGCCGACTGAAGCTTTCTTT. Translating it yields CASSLRPTEAFF.

This clonotype was detected ten times or more. This CDR3 reads CASSITGQGYEQYF. The CDR3 nucleotides read TGTGCCAGCAGTATCACGGGACAGGGGTACGAGCAGTACTTC. V usage is TRBV6-4 and J usage is TRBJ2-7; the match to TRBD1 covers 10 bases. Unmatched junction bases numbered 5, after V lost 5 bases and J lost 4 bases. The CDR3 has 14 amino acids. Germline CDR1 is MRHNA and CDR2 is SNTAGT.

The rearrangement links TRBV20-1 to TRBJ2-3, with D hard to call. The CDR3 runs to 15 residues. Germline V gene sequence: CDR1 DFQATT, CDR2 SNEGSKA (reference sequence). Trimming removed 1 base from V and 3 bases from J, with 14 bases in between. The CDR3: CSARAPVGWTDTQYF. The DNA for the CDR3 is TGCAGTGCTAGAGCACCAGTGGGGTGGACAGATACGCAGTATTTT.

This clonotype has a count of ten or more. The rearrangement links TRBV28 to TRBJ2-7; 9 nucleotides align to TRBD2. Germline trimming cut 1 base from V and 6 bases from J; bases unmatched to any gene: 4. Germline assignment: CDR1 MDHEN and CDR2 SYDVKM. This CDR3 has 14 residues. The CDR3 DNA is TGTGCCAGCAGTTTATTCGCGGGGGGGCGCGAGCAGTACTTC. Protein: CASSLFAGGREQYF.

This clonotype was counted at least ten times. This chain uses TRBV28 with TRBJ1-4; TRBD1 matches 7 bases. CDR1 is MDHEN, CDR2 SYDVKM, per germline. The CDR3 is 14 amino acids. Losses at the gene ends were 5 bases for V and 7 bases for J; bases not matched to a gene: 7. Here the CDR3 reads CASSPGGVGEKLFF. The CDR3 bases are TGTGCCAGCAGTCCAGGGGGTGTGGGTGAAAAACTGTTTTTT.

Many counts were recorded for this clonotype. The V gene is TRBV12-3 or TRBV12-4, the J gene TRBJ1-1, with D possibly being TRBD1 (5 bases). The length of the CDR3 is 11 residues. V was shortened by 7 bases and J by 5 bases, with 8 bases between the two germline ends. CDR3 protein: CASTWGTEAFF. The CDR3 DNA follows: TGTGCCAGCACATGGGGGACTGAAGCTTTCTTT.

This clonotype was recorded at least ten times. The chain joins TRBV20-1 to TRBJ1-1, with D possibly being TRBD1 (5 bases). CDR1 is DFQATT, CDR2 SNEGSKA, per germline (reference sequence). Trimming left V 2 bases short and J 0 bases short, with 13 bases between. CDR3 length equals 15 residues. CDR3 nucleotide sequence: TGCAGTGCTAGATCCGGGGGAGAGTTGAACACTGAAGCTTTCTTT. Amino acids: CSARSGGELNTEAFF.

This clonotype was counted many times. CDR3 loop: CASSLVGFGYTF. The DNA of the CDR3 is TGTGCCAGCAGTTTGGTGGGGTTTGGCTACACCTTC. The rearrangement joins TRBV28 to TRBJ1-2; D call uncertain. Germline V gene lookup returns CDR1 MDHEN and CDR2 SYDVKM. The length of the CDR3 is 12 residues. Trimming pared 3 bases from V and 7 bases from J, leaving 9 bases between.

In its sample, this clonotype was seen many times. The chain carries TRBV7-3 and TRBJ2-7; D is ambiguous. Germline-derived CDR1 and CDR2 are SGHTA and FQGTGA. The CDR3 sequence is 13 residues long. Trimming pared 1 base from V and 4 bases from J, leaving 8 bases between. The DNA for the CDR3 is TGTGCCAGCAGCTTAAAGGCGGATTACGAGCAGTACTTC. Amino acids: CASSLKADYEQYF.

The sample holds many counts of this clonotype. The CDR3 nucleotides read TGTGCCAGCAGTCCTCGGGACAGGGGCCTTCCCGAGACCCAGTACTTC. Encoded protein: CASSPRDRGLPETQYF. The genes are TRBV27 and TRBJ2-5; 10 positions agree with TRBD1. Germline V CDR1 and CDR2: MNHEY, SMNVEV (reference sequence). The V and J ends lost 5 bases and 5 bases, in that order; junction bases with no gene match: 11. The CDR3 length is 16 residues.

This clonotype was found many times. The chain uses TRBV25-1 and TRBJ1-2, with TRBD1 matching over 7 bases. Germline CDR1 MGHDK, CDR2 SYGVNS. V lost 5 bases to trimming and J lost 6 bases; unmatched junction nucleotides: 12. The CDR3 runs to 15 residues. In DNA form, the CDR3 reads TGTGCCAGCAGTCCGCCGGCAGGGGGGTATAATGGCTACACCTTC. Protein product: CASSPPAGGYNGYTF.

This clonotype has ten or more counts. The chain recombines TRBV20-1 with TRBJ2-7, with TRBD2 matching 11 bases. Trimming took 3 bases from V and 6 from J; bases not matched to a gene: 10. Germline lookup yields CDR1 DFQATT and CDR2 SNEGSKA (reference sequence). This CDR3 contains 15 residues. In DNA, the CDR3 is TGCAGTGCTAGCCTAGCGGGGGGTCTATCAGGCGAGCAGTACTTC. This encodes CSASLAGGLSGEQYF.

As regards this clonotype: A much larger clone lies a single base off, so this may be a read error. The CDR3 end shows no conserved phenylalanine or tryptophan, and so a read error is likely. The J gene is TRBJ1-5, the V gene TRBV24-1; 9 nucleotides align to TRBD1. The CDR3 totals 14 residues. V dropped 9 bases and J dropped 4; count of bases not matched to a gene: 6. The germline gives CDR1 KGHDR, CDR2 SFDVKD. Here the CDR3 reads CATEGQGKNQPQHL. In nucleotides, the CDR3 is TGTGCCACCGAGGGACAGGGTAAGAATCAGCCCCAGCATCTT.